Each of the 15 T cell receptor beta chains below was sequenced from the same sample in a study of cytomegalovirus exposure and HLA in healthy donors. PCR primers comprised 60 Vbeta and 13 Jbeta primers. The method was immunoSEQ multiplex PCR; TCRdb's version includes in-frame clones alone and lacks a portion of them. The data hold about 160,000 clones, with less than 85% observed a single time. Sequencing input: PBMCs. The receptors here all came from a middle-aged man in good health and CMV-seronegative.

J is TRBJ1-2 and V is TRBV9, with D possibly being TRBD1 (5 bases). Per the germline V gene, CDR1 is SGDLS and CDR2 is YYNGEE. Between the trimmed V and J ends, which lost 7 bases and 1 base, there was a span of 14 bases. The CDR3 has 14 residues. The CDR3 region is CASGEGLNNYGYTF. The CDR3 DNA sequence: TGTGCCAGCGGAGAGGGACTGAATAACTATGGCTACACCTTC.

This chain links TRBV7-9 with TRBJ1-2, with 10 bases identical to TRBD1. CDR1 is SEHNR and CDR2 is FQNEAQ in the germline V gene (reference sequence). V lost 5 bases, J lost 7 bases, and 10 bases stayed unmatched. This CDR3 region has 15 residues. CDR3 amino acids: CASSKPGQGPFGYTF. The CDR3 coding sequence is TGTGCCAGCAGCAAACCGGGACAGGGGCCGTTTGGCTACACCTTC.

V gene TRBV7-2 combines with J gene TRBJ2-1, with a possible D match to TRBD2 (6 bases). Germline CDR1 reads SGHTA; CDR2 reads FQGNSA. Trimming left V 2 bases short and J 5 bases short, with 13 bases between. This CDR3 is built from 15 residues. The CDR3 here is CASSLSGGPNNEQFF. For the CDR3, the DNA is TGTGCCAGCAGCTTATCCGGGGGACCAAACAATGAGCAGTTCTTC. Using reference TRBV7-2 and TRBJ2-1 for the parts outside the CDR3, the full variable domain is GAGVSQSPSNKVTEKGKDVELRCDPISGHTALYWYRQSLGQGLEFLIYFQGNSAPDKSGLPSDRFSAERTGGSVSTLTIQRTQQEDSAVYLCASSLSGGPNNEQFFGPGTRLTVL.

The CDR3, as DNA: TGTGGGACTAGCGGGCGAGCCAAAAACATTCAGTACTTC. The encoded protein is CGTSGRAKNIQYF. The chain couples TRBV27 to TRBJ2-4; the match to TRBD2 covers 11 bases. Germline values: CDR1 MNHEY, CDR2 SMNVEV (reference sequence). This CDR3 contains 13 residues.

This clone came up a few times. The chain recombines TRBV29-1 with TRBJ2-7; D is uncertain. Germline values: CDR1 SQVTM, CDR2 ANQGSEA. The CDR3 is 13 amino acids. Deletions cut 6 bases from V and 0 bases from J, with 12 bases between. The CDR3 region has the DNA TGCAGCGTATGGCAGCGCAGCTCCTACGAGCAGTACTTC. Protein: CSVWQRSSYEQYF.

The chain is built from TRBV27 and TRBJ2-7, with D maybe TRBD1 (5 bases). The length of the CDR3 is 15 residues. Trimming pared 5 bases from V and 5 bases from J, leaving 19 bases between. The V gene's germline CDR1 is MNHEY and CDR2 SMNVEV (reference sequence). CDR3 sequence: CASSRKLGQRNEQYF. The CDR3 DNA reads as TGTGCCAGCAGTCGAAAGCTGGGGCAGAGGAACGAGCAGTACTTC.

The V gene is TRBV18, the J gene TRBJ1-1; D remains unclear. The germline V gene has CDR1 KGHSH and CDR2 LQKENI. The CDR3 sequence is 15 residues long. Deletions cut 3 bases from V and 3 bases from J, with 14 bases between. CDR3 coding DNA: TGTGCCAGCTCACCTGAGGCCCTACAATACACTGAAGCTTTCTTT. Translating gives CASSPEALQYTEAFF.

The gene calls are TRBV11-3 and TRBJ2-3, with 10 bases aligning to TRBD2. Germline V CDR1 and CDR2: SGHNT, YENEEA. V gave up 5 bases and J gave up 1 base; unmatched junction bases: 6. This CDR3 contains 16 residues. The CDR3 loop is CASSRFGTSGTDTQYF. The CDR3 DNA sequence: TGTGCCAGCAGCCGATTTGGGACTAGCGGCACAGATACGCAGTATTTT.

V and J are TRBV28 and TRBJ1-1, with TRBD1 as a possible D gene (5 bases). V was trimmed by 2 bases and J by 5 bases, leaving 9 bases between them. In germline, CDR1 is MDHEN, CDR2 SYDVKM. CDR3 size: 13 residues. The CDR3 DNA reads as TGTGCCAGCAGTTTAAGGGGTAGGACTGAAGCTTTCTTT. Its protein product is CASSLRGRTEAFF. Supplemented by reference TRBV28 and TRBJ1-1, the full variable domain reads DVKVTQSSRYLVKRTGEKVFLECVQDMDHENMFWYRQDPGLGLRLIYFSYDVKMKEKGDIPEGYSVSREKKERFSLILESASTNQTSMYLCASSLRGRTEAFFGQGTRLTVV.

V usage is TRBV6-5 and J usage is TRBJ1-6; D gene ambiguous. This CDR3 spans 16 amino acids. Germline CDR1 reads MNHEY; CDR2 reads SVGAGI. Trimming left V 5 bases short and J 6 bases short, with 17 bases between. CDR3 loop: CASSHYYGEGNSPLHF. Here the CDR3 DNA reads TGTGCCAGCAGTCACTACTATGGGGAGGGTAATTCACCCCTCCACTTT.

V is TRBV5-4 and J is TRBJ1-1, with a possible D match to TRBD1 (6 bases). CDR1 and CDR2 (germline): SGHNT, YYREEE (reference sequence). The CDR3 covers 13 residues. V shed 4 bases and J shed 4 bases, with 11 bases lying between them. CDR3 sequence (DNA): TGTGCCAGCAGCGCCCAGGGGAGCACTGAAGCTTTCTTT. Translated: CASSAQGSTEAFF. The full variable domain, its missing parts supplied by reference TRBV5-4 and TRBJ1-1, is ETGVTQSPTHLIKTRGQQVTLRCSSQSGHNTVSWYQQALGQGPQFIFQYYREEENGRGNFPPRFSGLQFPNYSSELNVNALELDDSALYLCASSAQGSTEAFFGQGTRLTVV.

This chain joins TRBV4-2 and TRBJ1-5; D gene ambiguous. The CDR3 loop spans 17 amino acids. Trimming pared 3 bases from V and 5 bases from J, leaving 20 bases between. The germline gives CDR1 LGHNA, CDR2 YNFKEQ. The CDR3 sequence: CASSHEGRVSKDQPQHF. The CDR3 DNA sequence: TGTGCCAGCAGCCATGAGGGAAGGGTATCCAAGGATCAGCCCCAGCATTTT.

The rearrangement joins TRBV6-1 to TRBJ2-7; 8 bases agree with TRBD1. Germline V CDR1 and CDR2: MNHNS, SASEGT. CDR3 length: 11 amino acids. V shed 8 bases, J shed 4 bases, and the junction held 1 base outside the gene matches. The CDR3 sequence is CASRTGYEQYF. In DNA, the CDR3 is TGTGCCAGCCGGACAGGGTACGAGCAGTACTTC.

The V call is TRBV11-1, the J call TRBJ2-1, with D perhaps matching TRBD1 (5 bases). The CDR3 spans 15 residues. V lost 3 bases and J lost 0, with 9 bases in between. Germline V gene sequence: CDR1 SGHAT, CDR2 FQDESV (reference sequence). The CDR3: CASSLETDSYNEQFF. The DNA for the CDR3 is TGTGCCAGCAGCTTGGAGACAGACTCCTACAATGAGCAGTTCTTC.

The CDR3 DNA follows: TGCGCCAGCAGCACCCCCCGGGACACCGGGGAGCTGTTTTTT. Protein: CASSTPRDTGELFF. V and J are TRBV23-1 and TRBJ2-2; no definite D call. TRBV23-1 is recorded as an ORF, its role being uncertain. The V gene lost 6 bases and the J gene lost 3 bases, with 11 bases spanning the gap. The CDR3 is made up of 14 amino acids.